This T cell receptor beta chain stems from a study of T-cell reconstitution after alpha-beta-depleted transplantation in children. Study results and caveats: It was reported that alpha-beta T cells came from several hundred expanded graft clones (about two months after transplant). TCRbeta diversity was high at day 60 in some patients (a result of surviving recipient T cells and thymic progenitors). A year post-transplant, T-cell counts and diversity derived mostly from newly produced T cells.

Preparing the TCRbeta library involved the use of unique molecular identifiers. TCRdb reprocessed the PCR reads via MiXCR and lists one record per CDR3 protein. This sample yields 900,000 or so distinct CDR3 sequences, of which approximately 15% are seen a single time; roughly 4.8% belongs to the top ten. V was pared by 7 bases and J by 6 bases, with 10 bases of the junction left unmatched. The CDR3 loop spans 14 amino acids. Per germline, CDR1 ENHRY and CDR2 SYGVKD. A remark on this clonotype: Antigen unknown.

This material consisted of PBMCs, mostly from graft donor cells, taken 360 days after TCRalphabeta/CD19-depleted stem cell transplant. The chain has TRBV10-3 and TRBJ2-7, with 9 positions matching TRBD2. The receptor was isolated from a male patient between 10 and 17 years old who had a stem cell transplant for acute lymphoblastic leukemia, so the T cells may come from the graft donor. CDR3 coding DNA: TGTGCCATCACGGGGACTAGCAGCTACGGCGAGCAGTACTTC. This translates into CAITGTSSYGEQYF.